This is a list of T cell receptor beta chains from one sample in a study of blood T cell repertoires in COVID-19. Assay used: immunoSEQ multiplex PCR; TCRdb lists only in-frame clones, some missing. The table records around 100,000 clones, roughly 84% of them present only once. Sequenced sample: peripheral blood. The receptor source for this set is a man aged 65-85 years with active or convalescent COVID-19. Each CDR3 is given with its conserved first and last residue. D genes are given only for firm matches. Only part of the rows carry a size: once, few, many, or a class if the clone is expanded.

v_call	j_call	d_call	clone_size	cdr3_nt	cdr3_aa
TRBV30	TRBJ2-1	-	-	TGTGCCTGGAACCCTTCGAGCTCCTACAATGAGCAGTTCTTC	CAWNPSSSYNEQFF
TRBV30	TRBJ2-2	TRBD1	once	TGTGCCTGGACCGCCCCCGGGACAGGGACCCCTGGGGAGCTGTTTTTT	CAWTAPGTGTPGELFF
TRBV27	TRBJ2-1	-	-	TGTGCCAGCAGGTTCGGGGTGGGGTCCTACAATGAGCAGTTCTTC	CASRFGVGSYNEQFF
TRBV29-1	TRBJ1-1	TRBD1	-	TGCAGCGTTGGTGACAGGGTTGGCACTGAAGCTTTCTTT	CSVGDRVGTEAFF
TRBV5-1	TRBJ1-2	-	-	TGCGCCAGTCAGACGGGGGGTAACTATGGCTACACCTTC	CASQTGGNYGYTF
TRBV19	TRBJ2-4	-	once	TGTGCCAGTAGTATAGGACAGATAGCCAAAAACATTCAGTACTTC	CASSIGQIAKNIQYF
TRBV6-5	TRBJ1-2	-	-	TGTGCCAGCAGACTCGACAGGAATTATGGCTACACCTTC	CASRLDRNYGYTF
TRBV7-9	TRBJ1-5	-	few	TGTGCCAGCAGCGGCCAGGGAATTAATAGCAATCAGCCCCAGCATTTT	CASSGQGINSNQPQHF
TRBV6-5	TRBJ1-2	-	-	TGTGCCAGCAGTTACTCGATAGGGGATAACTATGGCTACACCTTC	CASSYSIGDNYGYTF
TRBV5-4	TRBJ2-1	TRBD2	-	TGTGCCAGCAGCCCCACCCTAGCGGGGGGGCGGTCCTACAATGAGCAGTTCTTC	CASSPTLAGGRSYNEQFF
TRBV2	TRBJ2-5	TRBD2	-	TGTGCCAGCAGTGAAATAGCGGGGGGGTTGCAGACCCAGTACTTC	CASSEIAGGLQTQYF
TRBV4-3	TRBJ1-2	-	-	TGCGCCAGCAGCCGGAGCTCAGGGAACTATGGCTACACCTTC	CASSRSSGNYGYTF
TRBV9	TRBJ1-2	-	-	TGTGCCAGCAGCCCTACCGCGGGGGTACTTGGCTACACCTTC	CASSPTAGVLGYTF
TRBV2	TRBJ1-6	-	-	TGTGCCAGCAGGGAGGACAGTTACAATTCACCCCTCCACTTT	CASREDSYNSPLHF
TRBV7-9	TRBJ2-2	TRBD2	-	TGTGCCAGCAGCTTATCCGGACTAGCGGGGGGCGCGAACACCGGGGAGCTGTTTTTT	CASSLSGLAGGANTGELFF
TRBV7-2	TRBJ2-5	-	-	TGTGCCAGCAGCCCCCGGGGGGCGGGGGAAGAGACCCAGTACTTC	CASSPRGAGEETQYF
TRBV28	TRBJ1-2	-	-	TGTGCCAGCAGACAGGGTGGCTATGGCTACACCTTC	CASRQGGYGYTF
TRBV5-1	TRBJ2-3	TRBD1	once	TGCGCCAGCAGCTTCGGGGGACAGGGACTGCTAGCTACGCAGTATTTT	CASSFGGQGLLATQYF
TRBV28	TRBJ2-2	-	-	TGTGCCAGCAGTCCCATACGGGGGGCAGGGAGCACCGGGGAGCTGTTTTTT	CASSPIRGAGSTGELFF